This T cell receptor beta chain was retrieved from a study of patients and donors after allogeneic stem cell transplantation. The CDR3 loop spans 16 amino acids. Deletions cut 4 bases from V and 0 bases from J, with 13 bases between. TCRdb redid the calling of the RT-PCR reads with MiXCR, one entry per CDR3 protein. This sample yields more than 850,000 distinct CDR3 sequences, of which about a sixth are seen a single time; 6% belongs to the top ten. The chain links TRBV12-3 or TRBV12-4 to TRBJ2-4; maybe TRBD1 (7 bases). This clonotype was obtained from a human donor who was either an allogeneic HSCT recipient or a stem cell or donor lymphocyte infusion donor (not recorded which). It is not recorded whose cells these are; they may come from a transplant donor. Sequencing was done on a sample of blood, either unsorted or a sorted T cell fraction (not recorded which). The CDR3 region has the DNA TGTGCCAGCAGTTCAGGGGGGTTTTTAGCCAAAAACATTCAGTACTTC. Residues: CASSSGGFLAKNIQYF.